This T cell receptor beta chain was retrieved from a study of shared clonotypes between healthy human individuals. Concerning this clone itself: What it binds is unknown. The junction shows a germline mismatch at one end, possibly a read error.

CDR1 and CDR2 from the germline V gene are SQVTM and ANQGSEA. The length of the CDR3 is 15 residues. Profiling relied on immunoSEQ multiplex PCR, and the TCRdb table lists in-frame clones only, not all of them. The sample includes 2.3 million or so clones, more than 80% of them seen just once. Study results and caveats: A small donor pool kept down the genetic and exposure-history diversity that was represented.

The sequencing input was naive CD4+ T cells from PBMCs. Sample subset: CD45RA+ positively selected. The V and J genes are TRBV29-1 and TRBJ2-1; 12 bases fit TRBD2. The receptor's source is a man aged 18 to 35 in good health. Some clones in this sample may be carry-over from other donors' samples. CDR3 bases: TGCAGCCTTGAACGTCTAGCGGGAGGGCCCAGTGAGCAGTTCTTC. Translated, it gives CSLERLAGGPSEQFF.